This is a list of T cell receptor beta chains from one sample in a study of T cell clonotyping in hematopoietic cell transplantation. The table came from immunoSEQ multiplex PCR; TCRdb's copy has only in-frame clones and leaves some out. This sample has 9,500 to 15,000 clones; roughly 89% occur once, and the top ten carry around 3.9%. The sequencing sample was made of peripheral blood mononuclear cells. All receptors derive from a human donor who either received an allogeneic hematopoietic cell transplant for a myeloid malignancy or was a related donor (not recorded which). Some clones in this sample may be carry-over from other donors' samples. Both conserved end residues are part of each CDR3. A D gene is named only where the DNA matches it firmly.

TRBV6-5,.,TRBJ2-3,CASSSTSTDTQYF,TGTGCCAGCAGTTCGACTAGCACAGATACGCAGTATTTT
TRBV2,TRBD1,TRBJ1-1,CASSYRGATEAFF,TGTGCCAGCAGTTACAGGGGAGCCACTGAAGCTTTCTTT
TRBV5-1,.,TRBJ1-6,CASSLIWGGNSPLHF,TGCGCCAGCAGCTTGATCTGGGGAGGTAATTCACCCCTCCACTTT
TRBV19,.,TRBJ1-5,CASSIRVVQPQHF,TGTGCCAGTAGTATAAGGGTGGTGCAGCCCCAGCATTTT